This TCR beta chain originates from a study of spatial heterogeneity in lung cancer. Study-wide background: Untreated early-stage non-small cell lung cancer patients, over 55 in total, were the donors. Sequencing was performed on follow-up PBMC samples when available, collected at a median of around 2 years after resection.

Documented time point: blood at routine non-recurrence follow-up after resection. From tumor, nontumor lung or frozen PBMC, whole RNA was taken unsorted for sequencing. TCRdb re-called the 5' RACE reads through MiXCR, storing one row per CDR3 protein. The sample records around 110,000 distinct CDR3 sequences, 10% to 15% being singletons. CDR3 length: 15 residues. J lost 4 bases, V lost 5 bases, and 4 bases had no gene match. In germline, CDR1 is SNHLY, CDR2 FYNNEI. The chain carries TRBV2 and TRBJ2-1; 11 positions match TRBD2. Material: PBMCs, obtained at follow-up. This clonotype was sampled from a male donor with early-stage non-small cell lung cancer. CDR3 protein: CASSKLAGEYNEQFF. DNA for the CDR3: TGTGCCAGCAGTAAACTAGCGGGAGAGTACAATGAGCAGTTCTTC. The variable domain in full, completed from reference TRBV2 and TRBJ2-1, reads EPEVTQTPSHQVTQMGQEVILRCVPISNHLYFYWYRQILGQKVEFLVSFYNNEISEKSEIFDDQFSVERPDGSNFTLKIRSTKLEDSAMYFCASSKLAGEYNEQFFGPGTRLTVL.